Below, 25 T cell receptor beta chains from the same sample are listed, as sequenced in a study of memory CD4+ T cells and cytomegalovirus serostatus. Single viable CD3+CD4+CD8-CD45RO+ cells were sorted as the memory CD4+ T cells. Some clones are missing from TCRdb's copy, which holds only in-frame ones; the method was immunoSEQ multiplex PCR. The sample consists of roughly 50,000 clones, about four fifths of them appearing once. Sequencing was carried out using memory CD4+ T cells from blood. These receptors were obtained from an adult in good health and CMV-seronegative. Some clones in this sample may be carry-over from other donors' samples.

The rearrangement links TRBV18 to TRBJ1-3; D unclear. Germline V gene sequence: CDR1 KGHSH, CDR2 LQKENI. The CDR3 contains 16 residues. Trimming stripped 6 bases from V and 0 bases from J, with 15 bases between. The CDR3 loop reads CASSQQSKGSGNTIYF. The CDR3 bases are TGTGCCAGCTCGCAACAATCGAAGGGCTCTGGAAACACCATATATTTT.

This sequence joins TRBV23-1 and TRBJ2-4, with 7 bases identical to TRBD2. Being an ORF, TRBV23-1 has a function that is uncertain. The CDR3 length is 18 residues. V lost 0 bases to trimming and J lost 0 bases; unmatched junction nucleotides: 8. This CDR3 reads CASSQSSWEGVAKNIQYF. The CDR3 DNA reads TGCGCCAGCAGTCAATCAAGTTGGGAGGGTGTAGCCAAAAACATTCAGTACTTC.

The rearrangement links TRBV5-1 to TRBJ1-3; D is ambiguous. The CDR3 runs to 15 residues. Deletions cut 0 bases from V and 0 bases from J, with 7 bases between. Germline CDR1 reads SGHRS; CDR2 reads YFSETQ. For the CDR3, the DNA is TGCGCCAGCAGCTTGGATGCGGTCTCTGGAAACACCATATATTTT. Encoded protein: CASSLDAVSGNTIYF. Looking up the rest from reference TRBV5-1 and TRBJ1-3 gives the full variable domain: KAGVTQTPRYLIKTRGQQVTLSCSPISGHRSVSWYQQTPGQGLQFLFEYFSETQRNKGNFPGRFSGRQFSNSRSEMNVSTLELGDSALYLCASSLDAVSGNTIYFGEGSWLTVV.

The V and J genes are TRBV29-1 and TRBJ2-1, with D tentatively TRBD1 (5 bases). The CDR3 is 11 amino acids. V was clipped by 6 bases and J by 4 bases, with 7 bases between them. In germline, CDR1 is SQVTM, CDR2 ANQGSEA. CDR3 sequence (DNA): TGCAGCGTAGACAGTTACAATGAGCAGTTCTTC. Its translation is CSVDSYNEQFF.

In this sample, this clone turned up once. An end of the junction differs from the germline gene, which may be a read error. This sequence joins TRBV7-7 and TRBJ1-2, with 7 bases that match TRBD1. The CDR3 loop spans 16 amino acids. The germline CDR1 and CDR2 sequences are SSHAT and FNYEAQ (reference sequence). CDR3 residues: CASSIGPGQRTIGYTF. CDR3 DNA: TGTGCTAGCAGCATAGGACCGGGACAGAGAACTATTGGCTACACCTTC.

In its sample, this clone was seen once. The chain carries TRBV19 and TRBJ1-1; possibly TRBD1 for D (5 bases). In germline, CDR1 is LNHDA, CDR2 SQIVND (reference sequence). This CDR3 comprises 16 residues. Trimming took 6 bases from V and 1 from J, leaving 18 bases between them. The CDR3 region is CASRPLEAGANTEAFF. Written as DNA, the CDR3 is TGTGCCAGTAGACCTCTTGAGGCCGGGGCGAACACTGAAGCTTTCTTT.

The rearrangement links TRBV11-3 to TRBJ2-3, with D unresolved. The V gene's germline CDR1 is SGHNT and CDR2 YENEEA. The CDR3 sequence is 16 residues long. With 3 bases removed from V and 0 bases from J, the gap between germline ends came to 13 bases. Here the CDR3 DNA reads TGTGCCAGCAGCTTTAGGCGGAACTCTAGCACAGATACGCAGTATTTT. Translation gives CASSFRRNSSTDTQYF.

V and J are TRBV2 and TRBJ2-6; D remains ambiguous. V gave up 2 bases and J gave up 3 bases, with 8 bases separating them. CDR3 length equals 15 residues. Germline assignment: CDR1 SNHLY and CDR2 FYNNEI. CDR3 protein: CASSELLSGANVLTF. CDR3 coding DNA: TGTGCCAGCAGTGAACTGCTTAGTGGGGCCAACGTCCTGACTTTC.

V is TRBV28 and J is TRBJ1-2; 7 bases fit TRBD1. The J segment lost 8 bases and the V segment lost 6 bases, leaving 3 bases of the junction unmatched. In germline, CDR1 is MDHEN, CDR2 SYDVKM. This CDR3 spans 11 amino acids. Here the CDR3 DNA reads TGTGCCAGCAGAGACAGGGCGGGCTACACCTTC. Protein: CASRDRAGYTF.

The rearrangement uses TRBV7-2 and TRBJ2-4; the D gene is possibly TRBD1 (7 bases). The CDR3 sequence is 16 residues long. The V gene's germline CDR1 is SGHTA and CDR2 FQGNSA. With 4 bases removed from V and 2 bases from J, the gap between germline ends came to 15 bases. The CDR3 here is CASSSGGRGSKNIQYF. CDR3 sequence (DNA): TGTGCCAGCAGCTCAGGGGGGCGGGGCTCCAAAAACATTCAGTACTTC.

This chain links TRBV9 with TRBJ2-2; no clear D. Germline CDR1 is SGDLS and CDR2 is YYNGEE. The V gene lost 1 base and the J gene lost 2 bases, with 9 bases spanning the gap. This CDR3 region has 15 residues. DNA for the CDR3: TGTGCCAGCAGCGTATGGCCCGACAACACCGGGGAGCTGTTTTTT. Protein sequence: CASSVWPDNTGELFF.

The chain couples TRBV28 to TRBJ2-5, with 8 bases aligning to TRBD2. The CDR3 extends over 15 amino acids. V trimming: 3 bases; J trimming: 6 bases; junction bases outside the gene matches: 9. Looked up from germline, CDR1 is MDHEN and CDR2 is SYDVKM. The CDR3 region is CASSFWSGSVQTQYF. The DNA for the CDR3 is TGTGCCAGCAGTTTCTGGAGCGGGAGTGTGCAGACCCAGTACTTC.

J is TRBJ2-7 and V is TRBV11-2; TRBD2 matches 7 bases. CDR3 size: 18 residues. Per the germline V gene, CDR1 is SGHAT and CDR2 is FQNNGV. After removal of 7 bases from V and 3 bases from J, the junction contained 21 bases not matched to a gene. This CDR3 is CASTPPKYRDYLHYEQYF. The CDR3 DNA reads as TGTGCCAGCACCCCTCCAAAATACCGGGACTATCTTCACTACGAGCAGTACTTC. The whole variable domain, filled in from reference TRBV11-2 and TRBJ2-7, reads EAGVAQSPRYKIIEKRQSVAFWCNPISGHATLYWYQQILGQGPKLLIQFQNNGVVDDSQLPKDRFSAERLKGVDSTLKIQPAKLEDSAVYLCASTPPKYRDYLHYEQYFGPGTRLTVT.

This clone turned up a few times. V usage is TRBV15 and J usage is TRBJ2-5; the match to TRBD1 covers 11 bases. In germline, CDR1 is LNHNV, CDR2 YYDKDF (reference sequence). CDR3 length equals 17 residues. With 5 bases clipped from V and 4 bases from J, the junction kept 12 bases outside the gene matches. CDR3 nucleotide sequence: TGTGCCACCAGCCCTCGTCTGCCGGGACAGGGGGGAGAGACCCAGTACTTC. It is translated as CATSPRLPGQGGETQYF.

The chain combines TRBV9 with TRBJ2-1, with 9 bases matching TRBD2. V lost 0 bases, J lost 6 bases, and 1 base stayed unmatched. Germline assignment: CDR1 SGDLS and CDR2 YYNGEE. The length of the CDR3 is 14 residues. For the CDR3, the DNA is TGTGCCAGCAGCGTAGGGGGACTAGCCAATGAGCAGTTCTTC. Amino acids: CASSVGGLANEQFF.

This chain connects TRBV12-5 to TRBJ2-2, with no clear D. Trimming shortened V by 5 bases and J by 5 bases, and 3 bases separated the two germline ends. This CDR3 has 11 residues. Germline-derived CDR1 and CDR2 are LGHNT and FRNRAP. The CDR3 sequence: CASGLTGELFF. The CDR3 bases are TGTGCTAGTGGTCTGACCGGGGAGCTGTTTTTT.

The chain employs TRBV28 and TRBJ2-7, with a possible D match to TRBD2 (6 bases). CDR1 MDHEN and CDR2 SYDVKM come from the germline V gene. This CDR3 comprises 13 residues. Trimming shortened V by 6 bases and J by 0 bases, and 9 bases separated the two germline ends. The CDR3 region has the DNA TGTGCCAGCAGCGGGAGCCCCTCCTACGAGCAGTACTTC. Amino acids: CASSGSPSYEQYF.

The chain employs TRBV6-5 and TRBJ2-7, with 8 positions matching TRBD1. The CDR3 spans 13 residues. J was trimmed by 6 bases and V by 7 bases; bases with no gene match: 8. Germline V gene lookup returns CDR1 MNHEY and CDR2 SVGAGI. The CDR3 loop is CASTTGGMTEQYF. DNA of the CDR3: TGTGCCAGCACAACAGGGGGTATGACCGAGCAGTACTTC.

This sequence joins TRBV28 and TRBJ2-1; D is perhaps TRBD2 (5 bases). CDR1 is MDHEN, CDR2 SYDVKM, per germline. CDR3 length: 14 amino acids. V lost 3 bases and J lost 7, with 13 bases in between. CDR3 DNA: TGTGCCAGCAGTTTTGTGGGAGTGAGGAATGAGCAGTTCTTC. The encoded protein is CASSFVGVRNEQFF.

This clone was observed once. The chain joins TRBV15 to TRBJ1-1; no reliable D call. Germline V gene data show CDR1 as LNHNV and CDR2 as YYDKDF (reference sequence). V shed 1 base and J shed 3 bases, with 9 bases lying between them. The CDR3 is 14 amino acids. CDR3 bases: TGTGCCACCAGCAGAGTAGGCGAGTACACTGAAGCTTTCTTT. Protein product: CATSRVGEYTEAFF.

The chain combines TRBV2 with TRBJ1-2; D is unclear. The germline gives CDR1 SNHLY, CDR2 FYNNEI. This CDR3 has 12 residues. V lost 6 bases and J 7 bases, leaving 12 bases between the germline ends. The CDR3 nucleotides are TGTGCCAGCAGGTTTCGGACCTCTGGCTACACCTTC. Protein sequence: CASRFRTSGYTF.

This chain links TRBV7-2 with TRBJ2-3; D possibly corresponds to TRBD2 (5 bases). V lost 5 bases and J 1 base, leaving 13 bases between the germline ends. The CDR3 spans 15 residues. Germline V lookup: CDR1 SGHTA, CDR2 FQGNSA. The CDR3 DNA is TGTGCCAGCAGCCCGCGGGCACTGGGCACAGATACGCAGTATTTT. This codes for CASSPRALGTDTQYF.

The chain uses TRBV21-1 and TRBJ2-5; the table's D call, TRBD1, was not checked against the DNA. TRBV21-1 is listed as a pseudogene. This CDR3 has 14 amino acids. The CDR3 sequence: CASSEPRFQETQYF. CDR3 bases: TGTGCCAGCAGCGAACCCAGGTTCCAAGAGACCCAGTACTTC.

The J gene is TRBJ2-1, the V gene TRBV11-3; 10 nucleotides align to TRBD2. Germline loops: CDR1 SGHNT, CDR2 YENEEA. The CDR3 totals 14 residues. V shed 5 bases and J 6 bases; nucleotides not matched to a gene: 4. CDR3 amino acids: CASSLQREGNEQFF. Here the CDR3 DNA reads TGTGCCAGCAGCCTTCAGCGGGAGGGCAATGAGCAGTTCTTC.

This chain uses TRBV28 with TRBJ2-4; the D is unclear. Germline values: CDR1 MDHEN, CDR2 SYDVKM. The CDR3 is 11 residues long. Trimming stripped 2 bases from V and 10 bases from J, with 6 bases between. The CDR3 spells CASSLGLIQYF. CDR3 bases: TGTGCCAGCAGTTTAGGGTTAATTCAGTACTTC.